Presented here are 23 T cell receptor beta chains from one specimen sequenced in a study of cytomegalovirus exposure and HLA in healthy donors (dated by TCRdb to 2017 to 2019). Receptor libraries were prepared by the immunoSEQ multiplex PCR assay. Sourced from immuneACCESS, this table was stored by TCRdb with only in-frame sequences that have V and J called. A share of the clones is absent; for the studies checked, an unresolved V gene accounts for under half, and the remainder has no known explanation. The sample table contains 80,000 to 90,000 clones; only one count was recorded for around 96% of them. The leading ten clones occupy 0.6% to 0.95% of the sample. The sequencing input was PBMCs. The origin of the receptors is a young man in good health and CMV-seronegative.

The rearrangement links TRBV5-8 to TRBJ2-7, with a tentative D call TRBD2 (6 bases). The ends were cut back, 0 bases at V and 3 bases at J, with 13 bases in the middle. The germline gives CDR1 SGHTS, CDR2 YDEGEE. This CDR3 has 15 amino acids. CDR3 nucleotides: TGTGCCAGCAGCTTGGCACTAGCAGGAGACTACGAGCAGTACTTC. Translating gives CASSLALAGDYEQYF.

CDR3 protein: CASSLNHDRPRSYEQYF. The CDR3 nucleotides read TGTGCCAGCAGCCTTAACCATGACAGGCCTCGTTCCTACGAGCAGTACTTC. The chain carries TRBV11-2 and TRBJ2-7; D perhaps matches TRBD1 (6 bases). The V end lost 5 bases, the J end lost 1 base, and 21 bases lay between the germline ends. Germline V lookup: CDR1 SGHAT, CDR2 FQNNGV. The CDR3 consists of 17 residues.

The gene calls are TRBV27 and TRBJ1-5, with no clear D. The V gene's germline CDR1 is MNHEY and CDR2 SMNVEV (reference sequence). The CDR3 has 13 amino acids. V dropped 3 bases and J dropped 2 bases, with 5 bases sitting between them. The CDR3 bases are TGTGCCAGCAGTTTGAGAGGCAATCAGCCCCAGCATTTT. Its translation is CASSLRGNQPQHF.

V usage is TRBV5-1 and J usage is TRBJ2-7; D not certain. V was cut by 2 bases and J by 5 bases, with 5 bases left in between. CDR1 is SGHRS, CDR2 YFSETQ, per germline. This CDR3 has 11 amino acids. The DNA of the CDR3 is TGCGCCAGCAGCTTTTCTAACGAGCAGTACTTC. As protein: CASSFSNEQYF.

The gene calls are TRBV2 and TRBJ2-7; a weak D match, TRBD2 (5 bases). Germline CDR1 and CDR2: SNHLY and FYNNEI. The CDR3 is 11 amino acids. V was trimmed by 8 bases and J by 4 bases, leaving 9 bases between them. CDR3 region: CASGSRYEQYF. CDR3 coding DNA: TGTGCCAGCGGGAGTAGATACGAGCAGTACTTC.

This chain connects TRBV14 to TRBJ2-7; 9 positions match TRBD1. The V gene's germline CDR1 is SGHDN and CDR2 FVKESK. The CDR3 is 14 amino acids. The junction had 3 bases not matched to a gene; V was cut back by 4 bases and J by 2 bases. The DNA of the CDR3 is TGTGCCAGCAGCCCGGGACAGGGTACCTACGAGCAGTACTTC. It yields the protein CASSPGQGTYEQYF. The variable domain in full, completed from reference TRBV14 and TRBJ2-7, reads EAGVTQFPSHSVIEKGQTVTLRCDPISGHDNLYWYRRVMGKEIKFLLHFVKESKQDESGMPNNRFLAERTGGTYSTLKVQPAELEDSGVYFCASSPGQGTYEQYFGPGTRLTVT.

The chain couples TRBV6-1 to TRBJ1-2; D is undetermined. V shed 4 bases and J shed 4 bases, with 22 bases lying between them. The CDR3 sequence is 17 residues long. CDR1 is MNHNS, CDR2 SASEGT, per germline. The DNA of the CDR3 is TGTGCCAGCAGTGCGACCGGGTCCCCTTTATACTCCTATGGCTACACCTTC. Amino acid sequence: CASSATGSPLYSYGYTF.

The chain combines TRBV5-1 with TRBJ2-1, with D possibly TRBD2 on 7 matching bases. Per germline, CDR1 SGHRS and CDR2 YFSETQ. Trimming shortened V by 4 bases and J by 7 bases, and 21 bases separated the two germline ends. There are 16 residues in the CDR3. The CDR3 loop is CASSEGLGGGWNEQFF. CDR3 in DNA: TGCGCCAGCAGCGAAGGACTGGGGGGGGGCTGGAATGAGCAGTTCTTC.

The J gene is TRBJ1-2, the V gene TRBV19, with TRBD1 matching 9 bases. This CDR3 comprises 18 residues. The V gene end was trimmed by 4 bases and the J gene end by 3 bases; junction bases not matched to a gene: 15. CDR1 and CDR2 (germline): LNHDA, SQIVND (reference sequence). CDR3: CASSTRDRAARGHYGYTF. CDR3 coding DNA: TGTGCCAGTAGTACCCGGGACAGGGCCGCCCGGGGACACTATGGCTACACCTTC.

The V call is TRBV5-1, the J call TRBJ2-3, with TRBD1 matching 9 bases. CDR1 SGHRS and CDR2 YFSETQ come from the germline V gene. Trimming removed 0 bases from V and 6 bases from J; junction bases left unmatched: 11. The CDR3 runs to 17 residues. This chain's CDR3 is CASSLGHSGQGSDTQYF. The DNA for the CDR3 is TGCGCCAGCAGCTTGGGACATTCGGGACAGGGATCGGATACGCAGTATTTT. The full variable domain, its missing parts supplied by reference TRBV5-1 and TRBJ2-3, is KAGVTQTPRYLIKTRGQQVTLSCSPISGHRSVSWYQQTPGQGLQFLFEYFSETQRNKGNFPGRFSGRQFSNSRSEMNVSTLELGDSALYLCASSLGHSGQGSDTQYFGPGTRLTVL.

The rearrangement joins TRBV18 to TRBJ1-1, with a tentative D call TRBD1 (6 bases). The germline V gene encodes CDR1 KGHSH and CDR2 LQKENI. The V gene lost 3 bases and the J gene lost 2 bases, with 16 bases spanning the gap. The CDR3 is 16 residues long. In nucleotides, the CDR3 is TGTGCCAGCTCACCTGTTCGGGCGGACAGTAACACTGAAGCTTTCTTT. Amino acid sequence: CASSPVRADSNTEAFF.

This clone came up once. This chain uses TRBV7-9 with TRBJ2-3; TRBD2 might be the D (6 bases). The CDR3 runs 12 residues. Germline V CDR1 and CDR2: SEHNR, FQNEAQ (reference sequence). The ends were cut back, 5 bases at V and 14 bases at J, with 17 bases in the middle. DNA for the CDR3: TGTGCCAGCAGCCCTAGCGACTCGCTTTGGTATTTT. It is translated as CASSPSDSLWYF.

The V call is TRBV4-1, the J call TRBJ1-1; the D is unclear. With 4 bases removed from V and 4 bases from J, the gap between germline ends came to 13 bases. CDR1 is MGHRA and CDR2 is YSYEKL in the germline V gene. CDR3 length: 14 residues. This chain's CDR3 is CASSPTGWFTEAFF. The CDR3 bases are TGCGCCAGCAGCCCGACGGGATGGTTCACTGAAGCTTTCTTT.

The rearrangement joins TRBV7-2 to TRBJ2-5; possibly TRBD1 for D (5 bases). Germline-derived CDR1 and CDR2 are SGHTA and FQGNSA. The CDR3 has 14 amino acids. Between the trimmed V and J ends, which lost 7 bases and 0 bases, there was a span of 12 bases. The CDR3: CASNPKGYQETQYF. The DNA of the CDR3 is TGTGCCAGCAACCCTAAGGGGTACCAAGAGACCCAGTACTTC.

This chain links TRBV27 with TRBJ2-7; TRBD2 aligns across 12 bases. The J segment lost 3 bases and the V segment lost 3 bases, leaving 3 bases of the junction unmatched. The V gene's germline CDR1 is MNHEY and CDR2 SMNVEV (reference sequence). The CDR3 covers 15 residues. The CDR3 nucleotides are TGTGCCAGCAGTTTTGGACTAGCGGGGTACTACGAGCAGTACTTC. It encodes CASSFGLAGYYEQYF.

A single count supports this clone. The genes are TRBV6-5 and TRBJ1-2; TRBD1 is a possible D gene (5 bases). Germline V gene lookup returns CDR1 MNHEY and CDR2 SVGAGI. This CDR3 comprises 15 residues. V was shortened by 2 bases and J by 5 bases, with 15 bases between the two germline ends. The CDR3: CASSYAQGTLYGYTF. CDR3 coding DNA: TGTGCCAGCAGTTACGCCCAGGGTACCCTGTATGGCTACACCTTC.

This clone occurred once. This rearrangement joins TRBV7-9 to TRBJ2-7; maybe TRBD1 (5 bases). CDR3 size: 16 residues. Trimming left V 5 bases short and J 2 bases short, with 19 bases between. Germline V lookup: CDR1 SEHNR, CDR2 FQNEAQ (reference sequence). The CDR3 DNA follows: TGTGCCAGCAGCACCTATCAGGGAAGAGAGCCCTACGAGCAGTACGTC. Protein sequence: CASSTYQGREPYEQYV.

V usage is TRBV7-9 and J usage is TRBJ1-2, with no clear D. V lost 5 bases, J lost 3 bases, and 13 bases lay in between. The CDR3 is made up of 14 amino acids. From germline, CDR1 is SEHNR and CDR2 FQNEAQ (reference sequence). The CDR3 nucleotides read TGTGCCAGCAGCCCCCGGGTCTCGGACTATGGCTACACCTTC. This gives the protein CASSPRVSDYGYTF.

This clone was found once. The chain couples TRBV28 to TRBJ1-5; D uncertain. The CDR3 runs 13 residues. Germline CDR1 MDHEN, CDR2 SYDVKM. Trimming removed 4 bases from V and 9 bases from J, with 13 bases in between. Here the CDR3 DNA reads TGTGCCAGCAGTTCACTCCAGGTCTGGCCCCAGCATTTT. Protein: CASSSLQVWPQHF.

The rearrangement links TRBV5-4 to TRBJ2-1; tentative D call: TRBD1 (5 bases). CDR3 size: 14 residues. The ends were cut back, 4 bases at V and 13 bases at J, with 21 bases in the middle. Per germline, CDR1 SGHNT and CDR2 YYREEE (reference sequence). The CDR3 DNA reads TGTGCCAGCAGCCTGATAACAGGTCTTCGTAAACAGTTCTTC. Translating gives CASSLITGLRKQFF.

J is TRBJ2-3 and V is TRBV7-8; 7 nucleotides line up with TRBD2. Germline V gene data show CDR1 as SGHVS and CDR2 as FQNEAQ. CDR3 size: 14 residues. Germline trimming cut 4 bases from V and 1 base from J; bases unmatched to any gene: 2. The CDR3 protein is CASSYTSGTDTQYF. For the CDR3, the DNA is TGTGCCAGCAGCTACACTAGCGGCACAGATACGCAGTATTTT.

The V and J genes are TRBV6-6 and TRBJ1-2; D may be TRBD1 (6 bases). There are 13 residues in the CDR3. V was shortened by 6 bases and J by 2 bases, with 10 bases between the two germline ends. The V gene's germline CDR1 is MNHNY and CDR2 SVGAGI (reference sequence). CDR3 region: CASSPGQNYGYTF. The CDR3 bases are TGTGCCAGCAGCCCAGGACAGAACTATGGCTACACCTTC.

V gene TRBV11-2 combines with J gene TRBJ1-4; D possibly corresponds to TRBD1 (6 bases). CDR1 SGHAT and CDR2 FQNNGV come from the germline V gene. The CDR3 is made up of 13 amino acids. V was shortened by 6 bases and J by 6 bases, with 11 bases between the two germline ends. CDR3 in DNA: TGTGCCAGCAGACCTCCAGGGGATGAAAAACTGTTTTTT. Its protein is CASRPPGDEKLFF.